This T cell receptor beta chain derives from a study of cytomegalovirus exposure and HLA in healthy donors. Across the study: According to later analysis, the same platform produced the 120 validation and several hundred first-cohort repertoires. Whole-study results and caveats: In vitro checks showed that a few CMV-associated chains really do target CMV antigens.

Profiling relied on immunoSEQ multiplex PCR, and the TCRdb table lists in-frame clones only, not all of them. Among tens of thousands of clones listed, 90% to 95% were seen once. The CDR3 sequence is 16 residues long. Germline V CDR1 and CDR2: KGHSH, LQKENI. Trimming pared 3 bases from V and 2 bases from J, leaving 13 bases between. Comments on this clone: The antigen is unknown.

The sample was PBMCs. The receptor was derived from a woman under 30 in good health and CMV-seropositive. The J gene is TRBJ1-4, the V gene TRBV18; the D is unclear. CDR3 amino acids: CASSPVGSSTNEKLFF. The CDR3 DNA reads as TGTGCCAGCTCACCGGTGGGCAGTTCCACTAATGAAAAACTGTTTTTT.